Each of the 31 T cell receptor beta chains below was sequenced from the same sample in a study of vaccination and CD4 T cells after COVID-19 (dated by TCRdb to about 2022). These receptors' antigens are unknown. The treatment or condition label of this sample denotes: approximately nine-day PBMC culture with coronavirus spike peptide pools or control peptides (ViraFEST assay). The method behind the library was PCR. Data came from an Illumina iSeq 100. DNA from cultured CD4+ T cells underwent TCR sequencing with the Oncomine TCR Beta short-read assay at the Johns Hopkins FTIC core. TCRdb reworked the public reads: Q25 trimming with fastp, MiXCR clone assembly, productive beta chains retained. Each record represents a unique CDR3 protein, reported with the most common genes and DNA among its rows. The sample table lists around 8,000 distinct CDR3 sequences, about 46% of them with a count of one. The ten largest clones capture approximately 21% of the sample.

The specimen was CD4+ T cells from blood, cultured in vitro. Every receptor here comes from a human donor who had recovered from COVID-19.

The rearrangement uses TRBV27 and TRBJ1-2, with D hard to call. The V end lost 0 bases, the J end lost 4 bases, and 6 bases lay between the germline ends. This CDR3 comprises 13 residues. Looked up from germline, CDR1 is MNHEY and CDR2 is SMNVEV (reference sequence). CDR3 bases: TGTGCCAGCAGTTTATCTGGCAGCTATGGCTACACCTTC. Its translation: CASSLSGSYGYTF.

The chain employs TRBV29-1 and TRBJ1-2, with TRBD1 as a possible D gene (5 bases). CDR1 is SQVTM, CDR2 ANQGSEA, per germline. Trimming pared 6 bases from V and 4 bases from J, leaving 12 bases between. The CDR3 has 12 amino acids. This chain's CDR3 is CSVAPGGYGYTF. The CDR3 nucleotides read TGCAGCGTGGCGCCCGGGGGCTATGGCTACACCTTC.

The rearrangement links TRBV7-2 to TRBJ2-5, with D perhaps matching TRBD2 (5 bases). Germline V CDR1 and CDR2: SGHTA, FQGNSA. The length of the CDR3 is 14 residues. Deletions cut 4 bases from V and 2 bases from J, with 11 bases between. CDR3 sequence: CASSSLSGQETQYF. The CDR3 nucleotides read TGTGCCAGCAGCTCTCTCAGCGGACAAGAGACCCAGTACTTC. Variable domain in full (rest from reference TRBV7-2 and TRBJ2-5): GAGVSQSPSNKVTEKGKDVELRCDPISGHTALYWYRQSLGQGLEFLIYFQGNSAPDKSGLPSDRFSAERTGGSVSTLTIQRTQQEDSAVYLCASSSLSGQETQYFGPGTRLLVL.

The chain uses TRBV6-2 or TRBV6-3 and TRBJ1-4, with D uncertain. V was trimmed by 8 bases and J by 10 bases, leaving 17 bases between them. The CDR3 length is 13 residues. CDR1 is MNHEY and CDR2 is SVGEGT in the germline V gene. CDR3 DNA: TGTGCCAGCGGCCGGGAGGAAAAGGGAAAACTGTTTTTT. It codes for CASGREEKGKLFF.

The chain has TRBV7-9 and TRBJ2-1; 13 nucleotides match TRBD2. V lost 6 bases, J lost 15 bases, and 8 bases stayed unmatched. The length of the CDR3 is 13 residues. Germline lookup yields CDR1 SEHNR and CDR2 FQNEAQ (reference sequence). CDR3 in amino acids: CASRSGTSGDTFF. The CDR3 nucleotides read TGTGCCAGCAGATCCGGGACTAGCGGGGATACGTTCTTC.

This clonotype was found a few times. The chain carries TRBV19 and TRBJ1-2; no firm D call. The V gene's germline CDR1 is LNHDA and CDR2 SQIVND (reference sequence). The V end was cut by 6 bases, the J end by 14 bases, with 16 bases between. The CDR3 loop spans 11 amino acids. CDR3 sequence reads: CASSLNYVWTF. The CDR3 region has the DNA TGTGCCAGTAGCTTAAATTACGTTTGGACCTTC.

The chain uses TRBV7-9 and TRBJ2-1, with 9 bases that match TRBD1. The V gene's germline CDR1 is SEHNR and CDR2 FQNEAQ (reference sequence). V was clipped by 2 bases and J by 7 bases; unmatched bases: 6. The CDR3 is 15 residues long. CDR3: CASSLSGTGSNEQFF. CDR3 sequence (DNA): TGTGCCAGCAGCTTATCCGGGACAGGGTCGAATGAGCAGTTCTTC.

The CDR3 here is CASRQGRYGYTF. The CDR3, as DNA: TGTGCCAGCAGGCAGGGGAGGTATGGCTACACCTTC. The V and J genes are TRBV6-1 and TRBJ1-2; possibly TRBD1 for D (6 bases). V lost 6 bases to trimming and J lost 5 bases, with 10 bases between them. The CDR3 has 12 residues. The germline gives CDR1 MNHNS, CDR2 SASEGT.

The chain carries TRBV28 and TRBJ2-7; D call uncertain. This CDR3 has 13 amino acids. From germline, CDR1 is MDHEN and CDR2 SYDVKM. Trimming removed 3 bases from V and 1 base from J, with 7 bases in between. In nucleotides, the CDR3 is TGTGCCAGCAGTTTGGGTAGGTCCTACGAGCAGTACTTC. Translation gives CASSLGRSYEQYF.

The chain employs TRBV18 and TRBJ1-2, with TRBD1 matching 9 bases. The CDR3 contains 15 residues. Germline loops: CDR1 KGHSH, CDR2 LQKENI. After removal of 1 base from V and 5 bases from J, the junction contained 5 bases not matched to a gene. The CDR3 region has the DNA TGTGCCAGCTCACCACTGGGACAGGGAGAATATGGCTACACCTTC. Translation gives CASSPLGQGEYGYTF.

This rearrangement joins TRBV18 to TRBJ1-1; D is unclear. The V gene lost 4 bases and the J gene lost 0 bases, with 3 bases spanning the gap. The CDR3 length is 12 residues. Germline V lookup: CDR1 KGHSH, CDR2 LQKENI. The CDR3 loop is CASSLMNTEAFF. The CDR3 DNA follows: TGTGCCAGCTCACTTATGAACACTGAAGCTTTCTTT. Together with reference TRBV18 and TRBJ1-1, the CDR3 gives the full variable domain: NAGVMQNPRHLVRRRGQEARLRCSPMKGHSHVYWYRQLPEEGLKFMVYLQKENIIDESGMPKERFSAEFPKEGPSILRIQQVVRGDSAAYFCASSLMNTEAFFGQGTRLTVV.

This clonotype was recorded once. The CDR3 here is CASRGSLTEAFF. The CDR3 DNA reads as TGTGCCAGTCGAGGGTCCCTAACTGAAGCTTTCTTT. The chain carries TRBV6-1 and TRBJ1-1; unclear D gene. The germline V gene has CDR1 MNHNS and CDR2 SASEGT. The ends were cut back, 9 bases at V and 5 bases at J, with 13 bases in the middle. CDR3 length: 12 amino acids.

Only a few counts were recorded for this clonotype. This chain connects TRBV15 to TRBJ1-1; 8 bases are shared with TRBD1. This CDR3 is 13 amino acids long. The J segment lost 8 bases and the V segment lost 5 bases, leaving 7 bases of the junction unmatched. Germline CDR1 and CDR2: LNHNV and YYDKDF (reference sequence). CDR3 region: CATSGSRTGEAFF. The CDR3 DNA follows: TGTGCCACCAGCGGCAGTCGGACAGGGGAAGCTTTCTTT.

The chain employs TRBV4-3 and TRBJ1-2, with D uncertain. The germline V gene has CDR1 LGHNA and CDR2 YSLEER. CDR3 length: 13 residues. V dropped 0 bases and J dropped 4 bases, with 6 bases sitting between them. CDR3 protein: CASSQDGSYGYTF. DNA of the CDR3: TGCGCCAGCAGCCAAGACGGGTCCTATGGCTACACCTTC.

The chain is built from TRBV20-1 and TRBJ1-5; 9 positions agree with TRBD1. CDR1 is DFQATT, CDR2 SNEGSKA, per germline (reference sequence). The V segment lost 5 bases and the J segment 3 bases; nucleotides outside the gene matches: 8. This CDR3 has 15 residues. CDR3 DNA sequence: TGCAGTGCTCCCGGGACAGGGATAAACAATCAGCCCCAGCATTTT. This codes for CSAPGTGINNQPQHF.

The chain is built from TRBV6-1 and TRBJ2-7, with a tentative D call TRBD1 (6 bases). The V end lost 6 bases, the J end lost 0 bases, and 12 bases lay between the germline ends. Germline V gene data show CDR1 as MNHNS and CDR2 as SASEGT. This CDR3 spans 14 amino acids. CDR3: CASRIGQISYEQYF. The CDR3 bases are TGTGCCAGCAGAATCGGACAGATCTCCTACGAGCAGTACTTC.

This chain links TRBV6-1 with TRBJ2-1, with a weak D call TRBD2 (6 bases). Germline V CDR1 and CDR2: MNHNS, SASEGT. The CDR3 totals 15 residues. V dropped 5 bases and J dropped 2 bases, with 13 bases sitting between them. The CDR3 DNA is TGTGCCAGCAGTAAAGGGACTGTACCCTACAATGAGCAGTTCTTC. This encodes CASSKGTVPYNEQFF.

The chain is built from TRBV6-2 or TRBV6-3 and TRBJ2-7; 8 nucleotides align to TRBD1. Looked up from germline, CDR1 is MNHEY and CDR2 is SVGEGT. The J segment lost 5 bases and the V segment lost 8 bases, leaving 14 bases of the junction unmatched. The CDR3 contains 15 residues. This chain's CDR3 is CASGQLRGRKNEQYF. CDR3 coding DNA: TGTGCCAGCGGCCAACTCAGGGGGCGCAAGAACGAGCAGTACTTC.

This chain uses TRBV4-1 with TRBJ1-2; D not certain. CDR3 length: 14 residues. Germline V gives CDR1 MGHRA, CDR2 YSYEKL. V was shortened by 1 base and J by 7 bases, with 13 bases between the two germline ends. The CDR3 region is CASSQVGRFSGYTF. The CDR3 nucleotides are TGCGCCAGCAGCCAAGTAGGAAGGTTTTCTGGCTACACCTTC.

This clonotype was counted between two and nine times. The rearrangement joins TRBV6-1 to TRBJ1-1; D may be TRBD1 (6 bases). Trimming cost V 8 bases and J 8 bases, with 18 bases left between them. Germline assignment: CDR1 MNHNS and CDR2 SASEGT. The length of the CDR3 is 13 residues. In DNA, the CDR3 is TGTGCCAGCGAGACCCCCTTACAGGGAGAAGCTTTCTTT. This translates into CASETPLQGEAFF.

This clonotype has only a few counts. This sequence joins TRBV7-2 and TRBJ1-1, with TRBD1 as a possible D gene (6 bases). Germline CDR1 reads SGHTA; CDR2 reads FQGNSA. With 2 bases removed from V and 2 bases from J, the gap between germline ends came to 18 bases. The CDR3 runs to 17 residues. The CDR3 is CASSLRQGSRTNTEAFF. The CDR3 nucleotides are TGTGCCAGCAGCTTACGTCAGGGGTCAAGAACCAACACTGAAGCTTTCTTT.

This chain joins TRBV7-8 and TRBJ1-5, with D possibly TRBD1 on 6 matching bases. CDR1 is SGHVS and CDR2 is FQNEAQ in the germline V gene. V was shortened by 6 bases and J by 5 bases, with 11 bases between the two germline ends. The CDR3 has 13 residues. The CDR3 sequence is CASSPHRDQPQHF. CDR3 DNA sequence: TGTGCCAGCAGTCCTCACAGGGATCAGCCCCAGCATTTT.

The rearrangement uses TRBV7-9 and TRBJ2-1, with TRBD2 matching 8 bases. This CDR3 region has 15 residues. The V gene's germline CDR1 is SEHNR and CDR2 FQNEAQ (reference sequence). V was clipped by 1 base and J by 2 bases; unmatched bases: 1. The CDR3 spells CASSLGGGTYNEQFF. In DNA, the CDR3 is TGTGCCAGCAGCTTAGGCGGGGGGACCTACAATGAGCAGTTCTTC.

This clonotype is a singleton in its sample. This chain links TRBV29-1 with TRBJ2-1; perhaps TRBD2 as D (6 bases). CDR1 is SQVTM, CDR2 ANQGSEA, per germline. V lost 1 base and J 0 bases, leaving 19 bases between the germline ends. The CDR3 length is 18 residues. The CDR3 nucleotides are TGCAGCGTTGAAGCCCCTCCCATGGAGGGGCTCTCCTACAATGAGCAGTTCTTC. This translates into CSVEAPPMEGLSYNEQFF.

V gene TRBV7-2 combines with J gene TRBJ1-5; a weak D match, TRBD1 (5 bases). Germline V lookup: CDR1 SGHTA, CDR2 FQGNSA. V was cut by 2 bases and J by 5 bases, with 7 bases left in between. The CDR3 runs 13 residues. The CDR3 loop reads CASSLRGHQPQHF. CDR3 bases: TGTGCCAGCAGCTTAAGGGGACATCAGCCCCAGCATTTT.

This chain connects TRBV6-1 to TRBJ1-1; weak D call: TRBD1 (6 bases). CDR3 length: 13 residues. Germline assignment: CDR1 MNHNS and CDR2 SASEGT. Deletions cut 4 bases from V and 5 bases from J, with 11 bases between. CDR3 amino acids: CASSAYRVTEAFF. CDR3 sequence (DNA): TGTGCCAGCAGTGCTTACAGGGTGACTGAAGCTTTCTTT.

V usage is TRBV6-1 and J usage is TRBJ2-3; TRBD2 matches 8 bases. From germline, CDR1 is MNHNS and CDR2 SASEGT. The J segment lost 1 base and the V segment lost 8 bases, leaving 2 bases of the junction unmatched. The CDR3 is made up of 13 amino acids. CDR3 protein: CASGRGGTDTQYF. The CDR3 DNA is TGTGCCAGCGGGCGGGGGGGCACAGATACGCAGTATTTT.

The chain combines TRBV6-1 with TRBJ1-6; D ambiguous. Germline assignment: CDR1 MNHNS and CDR2 SASEGT. CDR3 length: 13 residues. V lost 6 bases and J 6 bases, leaving 9 bases between the germline ends. CDR3 sequence: CASRRELNSPLHF. The CDR3 nucleotides are TGTGCCAGCAGGCGGGAGCTTAATTCACCCCTCCACTTT.

The table lists this clonotype with a few counts. The chain joins TRBV6-1 to TRBJ2-7; no clear D gene. With 4 bases removed from V and 5 bases from J, the gap between germline ends came to 12 bases. CDR3 length: 13 residues. The germline V gene encodes CDR1 MNHNS and CDR2 SASEGT. CDR3 amino acids: CASSGRPGDEQYF. CDR3 DNA sequence: TGTGCCAGCAGTGGGCGCCCAGGCGACGAGCAGTACTTC.

This clonotype was counted a few times. The CDR3 protein is CASTRRESRYNEQFF. The CDR3 DNA follows: TGTGCCAGCACGAGACGGGAAAGCCGCTACAATGAGCAGTTCTTC. The chain combines TRBV2 with TRBJ2-1; D might be TRBD2 (5 bases). This CDR3 spans 15 amino acids. The germline V gene has CDR1 SNHLY and CDR2 FYNNEI. The germline V and J ends were trimmed by 7 bases and 3 bases, with 16 bases remaining between them.

This chain links TRBV6-7 with TRBJ2-5; 7 bases are a match to TRBD1. TRBV6-7 is sorted into the ORF group, with uncertain function. The CDR3 contains 15 residues. V gave up 0 bases and J gave up 0 bases; unmatched junction bases: 1. CDR3 DNA: TGTGCCAGCAGTTACTCGAGGGGGCACCAAGAGACCCAGTACTTC. Protein sequence: CASSYSRGHQETQYF.